This paragraph covers one T cell receptor (beta chain) sequence. Its antigen is currently unknown. V lost 3 bases, J lost 0 bases, and 15 bases lay in between. Germline V gives CDR1 SGHNT, CDR2 YYREEE (reference sequence). This CDR3 comprises 16 residues. This specimen belongs to a study of neoadjuvant anti-PD-1 for oral cavity cancer. At the level of the study: Non-progressing patients received a fourth nivolumab dose near day 43, then surgery on days 50-56. Findings of the study overall: TCR analyses covered only a few patients per response group. Higher pretreatment Treg/Th17 ratios tracked higher pretreatment blood clonality.

Six replicates per PBMC sample, mostly from about 500 ng of genomic DNA. The data were produced by immunoSEQ multiplex PCR, yet TCRdb's version contains in-frame clones alone and is incomplete. Of about 32,000 clones in the sample, just under 80% were seen once. Specified time point: after neoadjuvant nivolumab, at surgical resection. The chain is built from TRBV5-4 and TRBJ2-5; tentatively, D is TRBD1 (5 bases). The receptor's source is a person between 40 and 79 years old with oral cavity squamous cell carcinoma. The input for sequencing was PBMCs, taken after nivolumab (anti-PD-1) treatment. In nucleotides, the CDR3 is TGTGCCAGCAGCTCGTCCCAAGACAGAAACCAAGAGACCCAGTACTTC. Translating gives CASSSSQDRNQETQYF. Complete variable domain (other parts from reference TRBV5-4 and TRBJ2-5): ETGVTQSPTHLIKTRGQQVTLRCSSQSGHNTVSWYQQALGQGPQFIFQYYREEENGRGNFPPRFSGLQFPNYSSELNVNALELDDSALYLCASSSSQDRNQETQYFGPGTRLLVL.